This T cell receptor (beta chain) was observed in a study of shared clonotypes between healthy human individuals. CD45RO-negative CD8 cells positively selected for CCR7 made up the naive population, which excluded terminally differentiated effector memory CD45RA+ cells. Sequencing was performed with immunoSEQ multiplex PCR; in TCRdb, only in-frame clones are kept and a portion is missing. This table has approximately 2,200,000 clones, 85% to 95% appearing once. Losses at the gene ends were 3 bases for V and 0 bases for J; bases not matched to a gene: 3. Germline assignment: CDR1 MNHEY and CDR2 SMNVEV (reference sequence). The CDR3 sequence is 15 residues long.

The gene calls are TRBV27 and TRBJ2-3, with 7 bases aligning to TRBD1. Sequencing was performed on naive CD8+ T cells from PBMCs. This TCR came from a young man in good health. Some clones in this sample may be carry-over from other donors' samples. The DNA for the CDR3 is TGTGCCAGCAGTTTTGGACAGGCAAGCACAGATACGCAGTATTTT. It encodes CASSFGQASTDTQYF.